Sequencing of this TCR beta chain was carried out in a study of blood T cells in healthy people across ages. For the second PCR, which ran for roughly 6 to 11 cycles, a sample-barcoded 5' primer and a J-beta primer mix were used. One entry per CDR3 protein results from TCRdb running MiXCR on the 5' RACE reads. The sample yields roughly 700,000 distinct CDR3 sequences, 25% seen once. The germline V gene has CDR1 SGHRS and CDR2 YFSETQ. CDR3 size: 14 residues. V trimming: 5 bases; J trimming: 4 bases; junction bases outside the gene matches: 6. A few counts support this clonotype. The same sample was also studied in work on T cells of mothers and their children.

The specimen sequenced was blood. The genes are TRBV5-1 and TRBJ2-7; 10 positions match TRBD1. This clonotype originated in a boy aged 5-17 years in good health. CDR3 sequence (DNA): TGCGCCAGCAGTTGGGACAGGGGTAAATACGAGCAGTACTTC. Its protein product is CASSWDRGKYEQYF. The variable domain in full, with the rest retrieved from reference TRBV5-1 and TRBJ2-7, is KAGVTQTPRYLIKTRGQQVTLSCSPISGHRSVSWYQQTPGQGLQFLFEYFSETQRNKGNFPGRFSGRQFSNSRSEMNVSTLELGDSALYLCASSWDRGKYEQYFGPGTRLTVT.